These 10 T cell receptor beta chains share one sample of origin, sequenced in a study of human T cells and chemical hapten exposure. TCRdb passed the RACE reads through MiXCR, listing each CDR3 protein once. This sample carries approximately 80,000 distinct CDR3 sequences, about 10% of them seen once, and the ten largest clones take around 4%. Specified time point: patch test 1, 2 weeks after DPC sensitization. Treatment of the sample: therapeutic diphenylcyclopropenone sensitization with weekly scalp DPC. The sequenced sample was whole blood, obtained in connection with sensitization to the hapten diphenylcyclopropenone (DPC). All receptors derive from a woman aged 45 to 65 with alopecia areata. Some clones in this sample may be carry-over from other donors' samples.

This clonotype has just a few counts. The V gene is TRBV11-2, the J gene TRBJ2-5, with TRBD2 as a possible D gene (6 bases). Per the germline V gene, CDR1 is SGHAT and CDR2 is FQNNGV. The V end lost 6 bases, the J end lost 11 bases, and 22 bases lay between the germline ends. This CDR3 contains 14 residues. The CDR3 loop reads CASSSDRDSLRQYF. CDR3 DNA: TGTGCCAGCAGTTCCGACCGGGACTCCCTAAGACAGTACTTC.

In this sample, this clonotype turned up many times. The J gene is TRBJ2-1, the V gene TRBV29-1; 9 positions match TRBD2. Trimming at V came to 8 bases and at J to 8 bases, leaving 13 bases not matched to a gene. Looked up from germline, CDR1 is SQVTM and CDR2 is ANQGSEA. The CDR3 is 14 amino acids. CDR3 in DNA: TGCAGCTTAATCCCGGGACTAGCCTCCCATGAGCAGTTCTTC. Translating it yields CSLIPGLASHEQFF.

This clonotype appeared a few times. The chain joins TRBV12-3 or TRBV12-4 to TRBJ1-5; D call uncertain. V shed 3 bases and J shed 0 bases, with 12 bases lying between them. The length of the CDR3 is 16 residues. The CDR3 here is CASSLYLPYSNQPQHF. The CDR3 DNA sequence: TGTGCCAGCAGTTTGTATCTACCCTATAGCAATCAGCCCCAGCATTTT.

This clonotype was observed at least ten times. The chain has TRBV7-9 and TRBJ2-3; D perhaps matches TRBD2 (5 bases). This CDR3 has 12 amino acids. CDR1 and CDR2 (germline): SEHNR, FQNEAQ (reference sequence). The V end was cut by 4 bases, the J end by 6 bases, with 8 bases between. CDR3 bases: TGTGCCAGCAGCTCGACGGGGGATACGCAGTATTTT. Protein: CASSSTGDTQYF.

This clonotype was observed a handful of times. J is TRBJ2-7 and V is TRBV30; D possibly corresponds to TRBD2 (6 bases). This CDR3 is 12 amino acids long. Germline V gene lookup returns CDR1 GTSNPN and CDR2 SVGIG (reference sequence). Trimming cost V 8 bases and J 6 bases, with 17 bases left between them. The CDR3 nucleotides read TGTGCCCGGAAGGCTGGGGGAGGCGAGCAGTACTTC. Its protein is CARKAGGGEQYF. Combining the CDR3 with reference TRBV30 and TRBJ2-7 gives the whole variable domain SQTIHQWPATLVQPVGSPLSLECTVEGTSNPNLYWYRQAAGRGLQLLFYSVGIGQISSEVPQNLSASRPQDRQFILSSKKLLLSDSGFYLCARKAGGGEQYFGPGTRLTVT.

This clonotype came up once. J is TRBJ1-2 and V is TRBV6-5; possible D gene TRBD1, 5 bases. Trimming cost V 2 bases and J 1 base, with 8 bases left between them. CDR3 length: 14 amino acids. Germline V gene data show CDR1 as MNHEY and CDR2 as SVGAGI. The CDR3 nucleotides are TGTGCCAGCAGTTACGGGGGTAATAACTATGGCTACACCTTC. This codes for CASSYGGNNYGYTF.

In its sample, this clonotype was seen a few times. The chain is built from TRBV5-1 and TRBJ2-2, with 7 bases lining up with TRBD1. After removal of 3 bases from V and 0 bases from J, the junction contained 5 bases not matched to a gene. Germline CDR1 is SGHRS and CDR2 is YFSETQ. The CDR3 consists of 16 residues. The CDR3 protein is CASSSLQGSNTGELFF. CDR3 in DNA: TGCGCCAGCAGCTCCCTACAGGGGTCGAACACCGGGGAGCTGTTTTTT.

In its sample, this clonotype was seen many times. The chain couples TRBV28 to TRBJ1-2, with D unclear. With 5 bases removed from V and 4 bases from J, the gap between germline ends came to 17 bases. Germline CDR1 reads MDHEN; CDR2 reads SYDVKM. The CDR3 totals 15 residues. The CDR3: CASSPTGLSSYGYTF. The CDR3 DNA sequence: TGTGCCAGCAGTCCCACGGGCCTTTCTTCCTATGGCTACACCTTC.

There are many counts of this clonotype. V is TRBV29-1 and J is TRBJ1-1; 11 bases line up with TRBD1. Trimming cost V 2 bases and J 4 bases; bases outside gene matches: 3. Per germline, CDR1 SQVTM and CDR2 ANQGSEA. The CDR3 is made up of 14 amino acids. CDR3 amino acids: CSVERDRGVTEAFF. For the CDR3, the DNA is TGCAGCGTTGAACGGGACAGGGGGGTCACTGAAGCTTTCTTT.

This clonotype has ten or more counts. The chain carries TRBV7-2 and TRBJ2-5; no clear D gene. V lost 6 bases and J 5 bases, leaving 16 bases between the germline ends. The CDR3 loop spans 14 amino acids. Germline V gene sequence: CDR1 SGHTA, CDR2 FQGNSA. The CDR3: CASRSPSSRETQYF. The CDR3 DNA reads as TGTGCCAGCAGGTCTCCGTCCTCAAGGGAGACCCAGTACTTC. The full variable domain, completed using reference TRBV7-2 and TRBJ2-5, is GAGVSQSPSNKVTEKGKDVELRCDPISGHTALYWYRQSLGQGLEFLIYFQGNSAPDKSGLPSDRFSAERTGGSVSTLTIQRTQQEDSAVYLCASRSPSSRETQYFGPGTRLLVL.